The 27 T cell receptor beta chains below all came from one sample that was sequenced in a study of blood T cells in healthy people across ages. Primed by a sample-barcoded 5' primer and a J-beta primer mix, a second PCR proceeded for about 6 to 11 cycles. TCRdb processed the 5' RACE reads anew with MiXCR; each CDR3 protein has one entry. The sample lists 800,000 or so distinct CDR3 sequences, roughly 25% occurring once. These same records also appear under a second study, on T cells of mothers and their children.

The sequenced sample was blood. The receptors stem from a boy under 18 in good health.

The rearrangement uses TRBV6-2 or TRBV6-3 and TRBJ2-5; no firm D call. The last part of the DNA fits TRBJ2-7 better; the J call may be wrong. This CDR3 is 15 amino acids long. Germline V gene lookup returns CDR1 MNHEY and CDR2 SVGEGT. The CDR3 reads CASSYEVGLVGEQYF. The CDR3 bases are TGTGCCAGCAGTTACGAGGTCGGTCTCGTTGGCGAGCAGTACTTC.

This clonotype was found a few times. The V call is TRBV15, the J call TRBJ1-1, with TRBD1 as a possible D gene (5 bases). The CDR3 is 13 residues long. Germline lookup yields CDR1 LNHNV and CDR2 YYDKDF (reference sequence). Trimming pared 0 bases from V and 5 bases from J, leaving 7 bases between. CDR3 protein: CATSRDGTTEAFF. CDR3 DNA sequence: TGTGCCACCAGCAGAGATGGGACGACTGAAGCTTTCTTT.

This clonotype turned up a few times. This rearrangement joins TRBV6-1 to TRBJ2-1, with 12 nucleotides matching TRBD2. Trimming took 5 bases from V and 0 from J; bases not matched to a gene: 14. Germline assignment: CDR1 MNHNS and CDR2 SASEGT. The CDR3 runs 20 residues. CDR3 coding DNA: TGTGCCAGCAGTAAACCAACTAGCGGGGGGCCCCTCAGCTCCTACAATGAGCAGTTCTTC. Translating gives CASSKPTSGGPLSSYNEQFF.

The rearrangement links TRBV29-1 to TRBJ2-7; perhaps TRBD2 as D (7 bases). The CDR3 is made up of 12 amino acids. The V end lost 6 bases, the J end lost 3 bases, and 12 bases lay between the germline ends. The germline V gene has CDR1 SQVTM and CDR2 ANQGSEA. CDR3 coding DNA: TGCAGCGTCATGGGAGGGGGCTACGAGCAGTACTTC. Amino acid sequence: CSVMGGGYEQYF.

The V and J genes are TRBV7-9 and TRBJ2-5; 15 positions agree with TRBD2. CDR1 is SEHNR, CDR2 FQNEAQ, per germline (reference sequence). The CDR3 has 17 residues. The trim removed 5 bases at V and 1 base at J, leaving 5 bases unmatched. CDR3 protein: CASSPWTSGRAQETQYF. CDR3 sequence (DNA): TGTGCCAGCAGCCCTTGGACTAGCGGGAGGGCCCAAGAGACCCAGTACTTC.

This clonotype was detected a few times. V gene TRBV4-1 combines with J gene TRBJ2-7, with D perhaps given as TRBD1 or TRBD2 (6 bases each). V was shortened by 0 bases and J by 1 base, with 10 bases between the two germline ends. Germline V gene data show CDR1 as MGHRA and CDR2 as YSYEKL. This CDR3 contains 15 residues. CDR3 DNA: TGCGCCAGCAGCCAAGAGGGGGGCCTTTCCTACGAGCAGTACTTC. Translation gives CASSQEGGLSYEQYF.

This clonotype was recorded a few times. This chain links TRBV20-1 with TRBJ2-3; the match to TRBD1 covers 8 bases. Germline V gene sequence: CDR1 DFQATT, CDR2 SNEGSKA (reference sequence). Trimming took 0 bases from V and 4 from J; bases not matched to a gene: 12. The CDR3 runs to 17 residues. The CDR3 loop is CSARDRWRQGASDTQYF. Written as DNA, the CDR3 is TGCAGTGCTAGAGATAGGTGGCGCCAGGGGGCGTCAGATACGCAGTATTTT.

This chain joins TRBV5-6 and TRBJ1-2; D not certain. Germline V CDR1 and CDR2: SGHDT, YYEEEE. V was cut by 4 bases and J by 3 bases, with 22 bases left in between. The CDR3 length is 17 residues. CDR3 nucleotide sequence: TGTGCCAGCAGCCCAAGAGCATCGGGAGTCGAGGACTATGGCTACACCTTC. The encoded protein is CASSPRASGVEDYGYTF.

This chain links TRBV7-9 with TRBJ1-1; a possible D gene is TRBD1 (6 bases). This CDR3 is built from 12 residues. The V end was cut by 5 bases, the J end by 7 bases, with 11 bases between. Germline assignment: CDR1 SEHNR and CDR2 FQNEAQ (reference sequence). CDR3 DNA sequence: TGTGCCAGCAGCGTATCAGGGGATGAAGCTTTCTTT. As protein: CASSVSGDEAFF.

This clonotype was found a few times. DNA of the CDR3: TGCGCCAGCAGCCCCACTTCGGGATTTGCCACCATATATTTT. Residues: CASSPTSGFATIYF. The chain has TRBV4-1 and TRBJ1-3; no clear D gene. Germline values: CDR1 MGHRA, CDR2 YSYEKL. The CDR3 consists of 14 residues. With 4 bases removed from V and 9 bases from J, the gap between germline ends came to 16 bases.

The rearrangement joins TRBV29-1 to TRBJ2-1; TRBD1 matches at 7 bases. The germline gives CDR1 SQVTM, CDR2 ANQGSEA. J gave up 3 bases and V 0 bases, and 8 bases lay outside the gene matches. This CDR3 has 16 amino acids. CDR3 in DNA: TGCAGCGTTGAAGAACTGACAGGGCCTTACTACAATGAGCAGTTCTTC. Its protein product is CSVEELTGPYYNEQFF.

This clonotype was detected a few times. The V call is TRBV27, the J call TRBJ2-7, with D hard to call. CDR1 MNHEY and CDR2 SMNVEV come from the germline V gene (reference sequence). The CDR3 is made up of 13 amino acids. Trimming pared 3 bases from V and 0 bases from J, leaving 6 bases between. DNA for the CDR3: TGTGCCAGCAGTTTCGACCACTCCTACGAGCAGTACTTC. Translation gives CASSFDHSYEQYF.

This clonotype appeared a few times. This chain joins TRBV11-2 and TRBJ2-3, with D unresolved. The V gene lost 5 bases and the J gene lost 0 bases, with 18 bases spanning the gap. Looked up from germline, CDR1 is SGHAT and CDR2 is FQNNGV. CDR3 length: 17 amino acids. The chain's CDR3 is CASSTPRSDTSTDTQYF. As DNA, the CDR3 is TGTGCCAGCAGCACCCCGAGGAGCGATACTAGCACAGATACGCAGTATTTT.

This chain joins TRBV5-1 and TRBJ2-1; 9 bases align to TRBD2. The CDR3 covers 16 residues. Germline V gene lookup returns CDR1 SGHRS and CDR2 YFSETQ. V dropped 0 bases and J dropped 2; count of bases not matched to a gene: 3. CDR3 protein: CASSLAASGTYNEQFF. DNA for the CDR3: TGCGCCAGCAGCTTGGCTGCTAGCGGGACCTACAATGAGCAGTTCTTC.

The chain joins TRBV13 to TRBJ2-1; 7 bases are a match to TRBD2. CDR3 length: 16 amino acids. The V and J ends lost 1 base and 4 bases, in that order; junction bases with no gene match: 7. Germline V lookup: CDR1 PRHDT, CDR2 FYEKMQ (reference sequence). The CDR3 sequence is CASSLELPSGYNEQFF. In DNA, the CDR3 is TGTGCCAGCAGCTTAGAACTCCCTAGCGGATACAATGAGCAGTTCTTC.

This clonotype was counted between two and nine times. V is TRBV5-1 and J is TRBJ2-3; a possible D gene is TRBD2 (5 bases). Between the trimmed V and J ends, which lost 5 bases and 4 bases, there was a span of 8 bases. CDR1 SGHRS and CDR2 YFSETQ come from the germline V gene. The CDR3 has 12 residues. The CDR3 DNA reads TGCGCCAGCAGGGAGGCGGCAGATACGCAGTATTTT. This encodes CASREAADTQYF.

In this sample, this clonotype turned up a few times. The chain joins TRBV7-9 to TRBJ1-4; a possible D gene is TRBD1 (5 bases). The CDR3 has 16 amino acids. The V end lost 1 base, the J end lost 8 bases, and 17 bases lay between the germline ends. Germline CDR1 is SEHNR and CDR2 is FQNEAQ (reference sequence). The CDR3 DNA reads as TGTGCCAGCAGCTTAGTATTTTGGCAGGGAGACGAAAAACTGTTTTTT. This encodes CASSLVFWQGDEKLFF.

This chain links TRBV18 with TRBJ2-7; D is unclear. Gene TRBJ2-5 matches the end of the DNA better, so the J call may be wrong. The V gene's germline CDR1 is KGHSH and CDR2 LQKENI. The CDR3 sequence is 15 residues long. CDR3: CASSPPWAPQETQYF. The CDR3 coding sequence is TGTGCCAGCTCACCACCGTGGGCCCCCCAAGAGACCCAGTACTTC.

The chain employs TRBV2 and TRBJ2-5; tentatively, D is TRBD2 (6 bases). Trimming cost V 6 bases and J 5 bases, with 22 bases left between them. Germline loops: CDR1 SNHLY, CDR2 FYNNEI. This CDR3 spans 16 amino acids. CDR3 DNA sequence: TGTGCCAGCAGCTCAAGGGTGGTCTGGGGGGAGGAGACCCAGTACTTC. Translating gives CASSSRVVWGEETQYF.

This clonotype was detected a few times. V usage is TRBV20-1 and J usage is TRBJ2-5; D is undetermined. CDR1 and CDR2 (germline): DFQATT, SNEGSKA (reference sequence). The CDR3 totals 18 residues. V shed 0 bases and J shed 8 bases, with 28 bases lying between them. The CDR3 DNA follows: TGCAGTGCTAGAGATGAGGCCCGACAAGTTAGGATTGGTGTTACCCAGTACTTC. This translates into CSARDEARQVRIGVTQYF.

This clonotype has more than one count but fewer than ten. The chain recombines TRBV28 with TRBJ2-5; D not certain. Trimming shortened V by 7 bases and J by 5 bases, and 14 bases separated the two germline ends. Per the germline V gene, CDR1 is MDHEN and CDR2 is SYDVKM. CDR3 size: 13 residues. Here the CDR3 reads CASTNQVSETQYF. CDR3 DNA: TGTGCCAGCACCAATCAAGTGTCTGAGACCCAGTACTTC. Together with reference TRBV28 and TRBJ2-5, the CDR3 gives the full variable domain: DVKVTQSSRYLVKRTGEKVFLECVQDMDHENMFWYRQDPGLGLRLIYFSYDVKMKEKGDIPEGYSVSREKKERFSLILESASTNQTSMYLCASTNQVSETQYFGPGTRLLVL.

This clonotype showed up just a few times. The chain is built from TRBV6-2 or TRBV6-3 and TRBJ1-5; D uncertain. CDR3 size: 15 residues. Trimming took 6 bases from V and 2 from J, leaving 14 bases between them. CDR1 is MNHEY and CDR2 is SVGEGT in the germline V gene. This CDR3 is CASSSPFQGNQPQHF. CDR3 sequence (DNA): TGTGCCAGCAGCTCGCCCTTCCAGGGCAATCAGCCCCAGCATTTT.

The J gene is TRBJ2-3, the V gene TRBV28; perhaps TRBD2 as D (6 bases). V was pared by 8 bases and J by 2 bases, with 8 bases between. CDR3 length equals 12 residues. Germline lookup yields CDR1 MDHEN and CDR2 SYDVKM. CDR3 protein: CASGGNTDTQYF. In DNA form, the CDR3 reads TGTGCCAGCGGGGGGAACACAGATACGCAGTATTTT.

This clonotype showed up just a few times. The genes are TRBV18 and TRBJ1-6; tentative D call: TRBD1 (5 bases). This CDR3 has 13 residues. The ends were cut back, 4 bases at V and 16 bases at J, with 17 bases in the middle. The germline V gene encodes CDR1 KGHSH and CDR2 LQKENI. In DNA, the CDR3 is TGTGCCAGCTCACTTCAGGAGGGGCAATCTCTCCACTTT. As protein: CASSLQEGQSLHF.

The chain links TRBV7-9 to TRBJ2-5, with 12 positions matching TRBD1. The DNA end is a closer match to TRBJ2-1, so the J assignment may be wrong. The CDR3 sequence is 15 residues long. Germline V gene data show CDR1 as SEHNR and CDR2 as FQNEAQ (reference sequence). The CDR3 region has the DNA TGTGCCAGCAGCTTCCGGGACAGGGGGCAAGATGAGCAGTTCTTC. As protein: CASSFRDRGQDEQFF.

In its sample, this clonotype was seen a few times. The genes are TRBV28 and TRBJ1-1; 10 positions agree with TRBD1. V lost 6 bases and J lost 7; bases outside the gene matches: 8. CDR3 length: 14 amino acids. The germline gives CDR1 MDHEN, CDR2 SYDVKM. This CDR3 reads CASRIDRGRVEAFF. CDR3 nucleotide sequence: TGTGCCAGCAGGATCGACAGGGGGCGCGTTGAAGCTTTCTTT.

The chain is built from TRBV13 and TRBJ2-7, with D perhaps TRBD2 (6 bases). The CDR3 has 14 amino acids. Trimming cost V 0 bases and J 6 bases, with 12 bases left between them. Germline lookup yields CDR1 PRHDT and CDR2 FYEKMQ (reference sequence). The CDR3 DNA reads as TGTGCCAGCAGCTTAGGTCCGGGGGAGTCCGAGCAGTACTTC. This gives the protein CASSLGPGESEQYF.